A selection of T cell receptor beta chains follows, all from one sample in a study of CD8+ T cells in alopecia areata. Libraries were prepared by immunoSEQ multiplex PCR; TCRdb keeps only in-frame clonotypes and omits some of them. The sample shows 150,000 to 200,000 clones, 50% to 65% of them seen only once. The input for sequencing was CD4+ T cells sorted from blood, taken at week 24, from a patient treated with tofacitinib. These TCRs come from a human donor with alopecia areata. CDR3s include the opening cysteine and the closing phenylalanine or tryptophan. The D gene is left open where the match is weak. Size is stated for part of the rows, as once, few or many counts, or as a class when the clone is expanded.

.	.	TRBV20-1	TRBJ1-2	TGCAGTGCTAGTGACATAGACGGCTACACCTTC	CSASDIDGYTF
few	TRBD1	TRBV5-1	TRBJ2-5	TGCGCCAGCAGCTGGGACAGGGGGAGTCCCCAGTACTTC	CASSWDRGSPQYF
.	TRBD1	TRBV6-1	TRBJ1-6	TGTGCCAGCAGTGGGAGGGGGCCATTAAATTCACCCCTCCACTTT	CASSGRGPLNSPLHF
.	.	TRBV5-1	TRBJ2-3	TGCGCCAGCACCCCTCGGCGGGCAGCGGATACGCAGTATTTT	CASTPRRAADTQYF
.	.	TRBV5-1	TRBJ2-5	TGCGCCAGCAGCTTGGCCAAGGCCCAAGAGACCCAGTACTTC	CASSLAKAQETQYF
.	.	TRBV29-1	TRBJ1-1	TGCAGCGTTGACGCCTCACACGGATACGACACTGAAGCTTTCTTT	CSVDASHGYDTEAFF
.	.	TRBV30	TRBJ2-5	TGTGCCTGGAGTCGGGATTACCAAGAGACCCAGTACTTC	CAWSRDYQETQYF
.	.	TRBV14	TRBJ2-2	TGTGCCAGCAGCCAGGGTGGTATCGGGGAGCTGTTTTTT	CASSQGGIGELFF
.	.	TRBV30	TRBJ1-1	TGTGCCCGGGGACGAGAGAGCACTGAAGCTTTCTTT	CARGRESTEAFF
.	TRBD1	TRBV11-2	TRBJ1-6	TGTGCCAGCAGCTTAGAGACAGGGGGCTATAATTCACCCCTCCACTTT	CASSLETGGYNSPLHF
.	.	TRBV6-5	TRBJ1-2	TGTGCCAGTGCCCGTGATATGAGGAACACTATGGGCTACACCTTC	CASARDMRNTMGYTF
.	TRBD2	TRBV29-1	TRBJ2-5	TGCAGCGTTGAACGCGGGACTAGCCTCCAAGAGACCCAGTACTTC	CSVERGTSLQETQYF
few	.	TRBV30	TRBJ2-3	TGTGCCTGGAGTGCCCCGGGACGGACAAGCACAGATACGCAGTATTTT	CAWSAPGRTSTDTQYF
once	TRBD1	TRBV14	TRBJ1-1	TGTGCCAGCAGCCAACTTAGGGGGCGCGGGGACACTGAAGCTTTCTTT	CASSQLRGRGDTEAFF
once	.	TRBV29-1	TRBJ1-6	TGCAGCGCTGAAACCGCTCGCGGTTCACCCCTCCACTTT	CSAETARGSPLHF
.	.	TRBV27	TRBJ2-1	TGTGCCAGCAGTTCCAGGACAGCCTCCGATGAGCAGTTCTTC	CASSSRTASDEQFF
.	TRBD1	TRBV29-1	TRBJ1-1	TGCAGCGTTGATAGAGGGGGCGTAGTGAACACTGAAGCTTTCTTT	CSVDRGGVVNTEAFF
.	.	TRBV15	TRBJ1-2	TGTGCCACCAGCAGAGATAAAGGGGGTTATGGCTACACCTTC	CATSRDKGGYGYTF
.	.	TRBV28	TRBJ2-2	TGTGCCAGCAGTCCACCCGTGGGGTACACCGGGGAGCTGTTTTTT	CASSPPVGYTGELFF
.	.	TRBV29-1	TRBJ2-7	TGCAGCGTTATCGAGAAGACAGGCATCCGGGAGCAGTACTTC	CSVIEKTGIREQYF
.	.	TRBV29-1	TRBJ2-2	TGCAGCGTTGAAGATCCCCTTTCGCCTGGCACCGGGGAGCTGTTTTTT	CSVEDPLSPGTGELFF
few	TRBD1	TRBV29-1	TRBJ2-2	TGCAGCGTTGGGCAGGGGGCGAACACCGGGGAGCTGTTTTTT	CSVGQGANTGELFF
.	TRBD1	TRBV11-3	TRBJ2-1	TGTGCCAGCAGCTCCGGACAGGGAGTCCTGTTCTTC	CASSSGQGVLFF
.	.	TRBV2	TRBJ1-1	TGTGCCAGCATTGGGGGGGGCACTGAAGCTTTCTTT	CASIGGGTEAFF
.	.	TRBV5-1	TRBJ2-6	TGCGCCAGCAGCGCCCAGGGACCTGGGGCCAACGTCCTGACTTTC	CASSAQGPGANVLTF
.	.	TRBV25-1	TRBJ2-2	TGTGCCAGCGCGGGACTGGCTCACACCGGGGAGCTGTTTTTT	CASAGLAHTGELFF
.	TRBD1	TRBV27	TRBJ2-5	TGTGCCAGCAGTGGGACAGCGTACTCCAGGGCGGAGACCCAGTACTTC	CASSGTAYSRAETQYF
once	.	TRBV30	TRBJ1-1	TGTGCCTGGAGAACCTTGGGGGGGGCGCGGACTGAAGCTTTCTTT	CAWRTLGGARTEAFF
.	.	TRBV6-5	TRBJ1-3	TGTGCCAGCAGTTACGGGGGCCGATACTCTGGAAACACCATATATTTT	CASSYGGRYSGNTIYF
few	.	TRBV30	TRBJ2-5	TGTGCCTGGAGTGGGGGACAACTTTGGTACCAAGAGACCCAGTACTTC	CAWSGGQLWYQETQYF
.	.	TRBV13	TRBJ2-1	TGTGCCAGCAGCTCCCAGGGGCGGGATGAGCAGTTCTTC	CASSSQGRDEQFF
.	.	TRBV29-1	TRBJ2-3	TGCAGCGTTGAGTTCGTTGATACGCAGTATTTT	CSVEFVDTQYF
.	.	TRBV7-9	TRBJ1-2	TGTGCCAGCAGCTTATCAGGGGACAACTATGGCTACACCTTC	CASSLSGDNYGYTF
.	.	TRBV30	TRBJ1-2	TGTGCCTGGAGTGTGCGGGGGTATGGCTACACCTTC	CAWSVRGYGYTF
.	.	TRBV25-1	TRBJ1-6	TGTGCCAGCAGGGGTTTCCCGGTAGAGTCACCCCTCCACTTT	CASRGFPVESPLHF
.	TRBD2	TRBV29-1	TRBJ2-5	TGCAGCGTCTCCGGGACTAGCGGCGGAGAGACCCAGTACTTC	CSVSGTSGGETQYF
few	TRBD2	TRBV6-6	TRBJ2-2	TGTGCCAGCAGCCCCCTGGCGGGGGATAACCTAAGGGAGCTGTTTTTT	CASSPLAGDNLRELFF
once	.	TRBV7-3	TRBJ1-1	TGTGCCAGCAGCTTACGGGGGGACACTGAAGCTTTCTTT	CASSLRGDTEAFF
.	.	TRBV9	TRBJ1-2	TGTGCCAGCAGCGTAGTTCGAGGGGGCTACACCTTC	CASSVVRGGYTF
.	.	TRBV25-1	TRBJ1-1	TGTGCCAGCAGTGCTCAGGGCGGGGCTTTCTTT	CASSAQGGAFF
few	TRBD1	TRBV27	TRBJ1-4	TGTGCCAGCAGTTTATCCATGACAGGGCCCGAAAAACTGTTTTTT	CASSLSMTGPEKLFF
.	.	TRBV29-1	TRBJ1-1	TGCAGCGTTGACGCCCTTCGGGGCAACACTGAAGCTTTCTTT	CSVDALRGNTEAFF
.	TRBD1	TRBV30	TRBJ1-2	TGTGCCTGGACCAGACAGGGGGGTGGCTACACCTTC	CAWTRQGGGYTF
.	.	TRBV29-1	TRBJ2-4	TGCAGCGTTGGGGCGTTGAGGGGGGTAGACATTCAGTACTTC	CSVGALRGVDIQYF
.	.	TRBV7-2	TRBJ2-5	TGTGCCAGCAGCTTAGGACAAGTGGAGACCCAGTACTTC	CASSLGQVETQYF
.	.	TRBV29-1	TRBJ2-4	TGCAGCGCCGTCGACCCGGGGGACATTCAGTACTTC	CSAVDPGDIQYF
once	.	TRBV30	TRBJ1-6	TGTGCCTGGAGTCAGGATGGTAATTCACCCCTCCACTTT	CAWSQDGNSPLHF
once	.	TRBV30	TRBJ2-2	TGTGCCTGGAGACCGGGGTGGAACACCGGGGAGCTGTTTTTT	CAWRPGWNTGELFF
.	.	TRBV11-2	TRBJ1-6	TGTGCCAGCAGCTTATTACAGGGAGGTTCACCCCTCCACTTT	CASSLLQGGSPLHF
.	.	TRBV29-1	TRBJ1-2	TGCAGCGTTGATCGGGAACGGGATGGCTACACCTTC	CSVDRERDGYTF
.	TRBD1	TRBV6-5	TRBJ1-1	TGTGCCAGCGGACAGGGGCGGGAAGCTTTCTTT	CASGQGREAFF
few	.	TRBV6-6	TRBJ1-1	TGTGCCAGCAGCCGAAACAGGGAAAGGGGGACTGAAGCTTTCTTT	CASSRNRERGTEAFF
.	TRBD2	TRBV7-9	TRBJ2-1	TGTGCCAGCAGCTCCCCCGGGACTAGCATCAATGAGCAGTTCTTC	CASSSPGTSINEQFF
.	TRBD2	TRBV29-1	TRBJ2-2	TGCAGCGTTATAGTTGGCGGGGGGCAGAGCGGGGAGCTGTTTTTT	CSVIVGGGQSGELFF
few	.	TRBV7-9	TRBJ1-3	TGTGCCAGCAGCTTAGATAAGGACACCATATATTTT	CASSLDKDTIYF
once	TRBD2	TRBV5-1	TRBJ2-3	TGCGCCAGCAGCTTGACCCCTAGCGGGGGGGCCGATACGCAGTATTTT	CASSLTPSGGADTQYF
.	.	TRBV7-9	TRBJ2-7	TGTGCCAGCAGCTTCTTTATGTTGTCACAGTCCTACGAGCAGTACTTC	CASSFFMLSQSYEQYF